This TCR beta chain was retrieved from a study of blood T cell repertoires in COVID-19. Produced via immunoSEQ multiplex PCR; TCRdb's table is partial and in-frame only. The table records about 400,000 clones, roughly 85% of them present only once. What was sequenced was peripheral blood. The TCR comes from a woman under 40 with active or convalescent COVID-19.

The CDR3 coding sequence is TGTGCCAGCAGCCTAGGAATAGCGGGAGCGGCGGATACGCAGTATTTT. This translates into CASSLGIAGAADTQYF. The chain joins TRBV7-9 to TRBJ2-3; 9 bases fit TRBD2. This CDR3 has 16 residues. V shed 5 bases, J shed 6 bases, and the junction held 12 bases outside the gene matches. Germline V gene data show CDR1 as SEHNR and CDR2 as FQNEAQ (reference sequence).